This TCR beta chain was observed in a study of T cell changes during pregnancy in multiple sclerosis (dated by TCRdb to between 2019 and 2020). Regarding the complete study: The study looked at changes in the T cell repertoire across pregnancy in women with multiple sclerosis.

Library preparation employed the immunoSEQ multiplex PCR assay. The table was pulled from immuneACCESS by TCRdb, which kept in-frame rearrangements only. Such tables lose some clones; where checked, under half of the loss comes from unresolved V genes, and the rest has no known cause. The sample has about 70,000 clones on record, over 85% of them singletons. The top ten clones comprise approximately 2% of the sample. Germline trimming amounts to 6 bases on V and 1 base on J, with 9 as the count of junction bases outside the gene matches. The CDR3 starts with the cysteine, ends with the phenylalanine, and has 15 residues. This entry keeps only the CDR3 DNA: 45 bases, framed from base 1. The germline V gene gives CDR1 as MNHNS and CDR2 as SASEGT. A note on this clone: This clone's antigen is unknown. The record has no base qualities; no much larger clone is one base away.

This specimen consisted of peripheral blood, obtained in the second trimester of pregnancy. The receptor chain draws on TRBV6-1 and TRBJ2-7, with TRBD1 matching 7 junction bases. The sequence came from a female donor in good health, enrolled as a control in a pregnancy study. The CDR3 amino acid sequence is: CASRMPGQRSYEQYF. The nucleotide sequence reads as follows: TGTGCCAGCAGGATGCCGGGACAGCGATCCTACGAGCAGTACTTC.